The sequence of this T cell receptor (beta chain) was determined in a study of T-cell reconstitution after alpha-beta-depleted transplantation in children. The CDR3 loop spans 14 amino acids. Germline-derived CDR1 and CDR2 are SGHTA and FQGNSA. The trim removed 7 bases at V and 6 bases at J, leaving 10 bases unmatched. Notes on the study in general: Alpha-beta T cells about two months after transplant reportedly derived from several hundred expanded graft clones.

As regards this clonotype: Its antigen is as yet unknown.

TCRbeta library preparation incorporated unique molecular identifiers. MiXCR, applied by TCRdb to the PCR reads, yields one record per CDR3 protein. Of about 540,000 distinct CDR3 sequences in the sample, roughly 27% were seen once. This rearrangement joins TRBV7-2 to TRBJ2-7; 9 bases are shared with TRBD1. This clonotype was obtained from a boy in the first two years of life with Wiskott-Aldrich syndrome, due to receive a stem cell transplant. The sample in question was PBMCs, obtained before TCRalphabeta/CD19-depleted stem cell transplant. CDR3 in amino acids: CASKGQGNWSEQYF. The CDR3 DNA is TGTGCCAGCAAGGGACAGGGTAATTGGTCCGAGCAGTACTTC.